This entry lists 22 T cell receptor beta chains sequenced from one sample in a study of CD8 T cells in Susac syndrome. With random hexamers, roughly 0.45 to 1 ug RNA was reverse transcribed. MiXCR, run by TCRdb on the immunoSEQ multiplex PCR reads, gives a single entry per CDR3 protein. This table holds about 90,000 distinct CDR3 sequences, approximately 96% found once. The sample was CD8+ T cells from PBMCs. These receptors were taken from a human donor with Susac syndrome.

The chain recombines TRBV14 with TRBJ2-5; the D gene is possibly TRBD1 (5 bases). The CDR3 is 14 amino acids. Germline loops: CDR1 SGHDN, CDR2 FVKESK. Trimming stripped 4 bases from V and 5 bases from J, with 14 bases between. CDR3 amino acids: CASSLQGFVETQYF. Here the CDR3 DNA reads TGTGCCAGCAGCCTTCAGGGTTTTGTGGAGACCCAGTACTTC.

The gene calls are TRBV7-9 and TRBJ1-2, with TRBD1 matching over 7 bases. The CDR3 consists of 16 residues. Losses at the gene ends were 0 bases for V and 5 bases for J; bases not matched to a gene: 9. CDR1 SEHNR and CDR2 FQNEAQ come from the germline V gene (reference sequence). As DNA, the CDR3 is TGTGCCAGCAGCTTAGCGCCCTGGGACAGCGCGTATGGCTACACCTTC. Translated, it gives CASSLAPWDSAYGYTF.

The genes are TRBV27 and TRBJ2-7; 8 positions agree with TRBD1. CDR1 MNHEY and CDR2 SMNVEV come from the germline V gene (reference sequence). The CDR3 length is 15 residues. Trimming removed 2 bases from V and 2 bases from J; junction bases left unmatched: 5. CDR3 nucleotides: TGTGCCAGCAGTTTAAGTGGACAGGGAACCTACGAGCAGTACTTC. It yields the protein CASSLSGQGTYEQYF.

The chain recombines TRBV3-1 with TRBJ2-2, with a possible D match to TRBD2 (6 bases). The CDR3 length is 15 residues. The germline V gene encodes CDR1 LGHDT and CDR2 YNNKEL (reference sequence). The V and J ends lost 4 bases and 4 bases respectively, with 13 bases between them. The CDR3, as DNA: TGTGCCAGCAGCCCACTTCTGGGGGGCACCGGGGAGCTGTTTTTT. Translation gives CASSPLLGGTGELFF.

This clonotype was picked up one time. The J gene is TRBJ2-1, the V gene TRBV3-1, with D possibly called TRBD1 or TRBD2 (6 bases each). Trimming pared 10 bases from V and 5 bases from J, leaving 18 bases between. Germline V gene sequence: CDR1 LGHDT, CDR2 YNNKEL (reference sequence). CDR3 length: 14 amino acids. The DNA of the CDR3 is TGTGCCACCCGAGGGGGGCCGTCAAACAATGAGCAGTTCTTC. Translated, it gives CATRGGPSNNEQFF.

J is TRBJ1-1 and V is TRBV5-6, with 8 positions matching TRBD1. The junction had 4 bases not matched to a gene; V was cut back by 0 bases and J by 0 bases. The CDR3 totals 16 residues. Germline values: CDR1 SGHDT, CDR2 YYEEEE. The CDR3 protein is CASSLAGGVVNTEAFF. Written as DNA, the CDR3 is TGTGCCAGCAGCTTGGCAGGGGGCGTGGTGAACACTGAAGCTTTCTTT.

This chain uses TRBV3-1 with TRBJ1-2; TRBD1 agrees at 7 bases. V lost 1 base and J lost 5; bases outside the gene matches: 10. Germline lookup yields CDR1 LGHDT and CDR2 YNNKEL (reference sequence). The CDR3 consists of 16 residues. The CDR3 region is CASSQGRQGAGYGYTF. CDR3 DNA: TGTGCCAGCAGCCAAGGGCGACAGGGCGCCGGGTATGGCTACACCTTC.

The V gene is TRBV7-9, the J gene TRBJ2-7, with D unresolved. V shed 5 bases and J shed 2 bases, with 7 bases lying between them. The length of the CDR3 is 12 residues. CDR1 SEHNR and CDR2 FQNEAQ come from the germline V gene (reference sequence). The CDR3 protein is CASSLAAYEQYF. CDR3 DNA sequence: TGTGCCAGCAGCCTGGCGGCCTACGAGCAGTACTTC.

The rearrangement links TRBV20-1 to TRBJ2-3; perhaps D is TRBD1 or TRBD2 (6 bases each). Trimming cost V 5 bases and J 0 bases, with 15 bases left between them. CDR3 length: 15 amino acids. The germline gives CDR1 DFQATT, CDR2 SNEGSKA (reference sequence). DNA for the CDR3: TGCAGTGCTCCCGACCGGGGGCTGAGCACAGATACGCAGTATTTT. Its protein product is CSAPDRGLSTDTQYF.

The CDR3 coding sequence is TGTGCCAGCAGCTCCCTTCGACAGGGCTATGGCTACACCTTC. Encoded protein: CASSSLRQGYGYTF. V gene TRBV6-5 combines with J gene TRBJ1-2, with TRBD1 matching 7 bases. The CDR3 spans 14 residues. CDR1 is MNHEY and CDR2 is SVGAGI in the germline V gene. The ends lost 6 bases at V and 4 bases at J; junction bases unmatched: 8.

The rearrangement links TRBV12-3 or TRBV12-4 to TRBJ1-1; 7 nucleotides align to TRBD1. V lost 5 bases, J lost 0 bases, and 3 bases stayed unmatched. The CDR3 runs to 14 residues. Written as DNA, the CDR3 is TGTGCCAGCAGTGGGACAGCCATGAACACTGAAGCTTTCTTT. Its protein product is CASSGTAMNTEAFF.

This clonotype was observed once. The chain combines TRBV5-4 with TRBJ1-1, with D unresolved. This CDR3 has 14 amino acids. Germline V gene data show CDR1 as SGHNT and CDR2 as YYREEE (reference sequence). V lost 3 bases, J lost 5 bases, and 14 bases lay in between. CDR3 amino acids: CASSSWSRETEAFF. CDR3 coding DNA: TGTGCCAGCAGCTCCTGGTCACGGGAGACTGAAGCTTTCTTT.

In this sample, this clonotype turned up once. The junction differs from germline at one of its ends, possibly a read error. The chain carries TRBV6-1 and TRBJ1-1; 7 bases align to TRBD1. The CDR3 has 13 amino acids. Germline V gene lookup returns CDR1 MNHNS and CDR2 SASEGT. The CDR3 loop is CASSGEGDSMTIF. The CDR3, as DNA: TGTGCCAGCAGTGGGGAGGGGGACAGCATGACTATCTTT.

The chain recombines TRBV3-1 with TRBJ1-2; maybe TRBD1 (6 bases). The CDR3 has 13 residues. From germline, CDR1 is LGHDT and CDR2 YNNKEL (reference sequence). V gave up 6 bases and J gave up 4 bases, with 12 bases separating them. The CDR3 region has the DNA TGTGCCAGCAGTGCCGTACAGGGCTATGGCTACACCTTC. This codes for CASSAVQGYGYTF.

The V gene is TRBV4-2, the J gene TRBJ1-2, with 9 positions matching TRBD1. The CDR3 is 15 amino acids. Looked up from germline, CDR1 is LGHNA and CDR2 is YNFKEQ. The V segment lost 2 bases and the J segment 3 bases; nucleotides outside the gene matches: 4. DNA of the CDR3: TGTGCCAGCAGCCAAACACAGGGGGCGGACTATGGCTACACCTTC. Translating it yields CASSQTQGADYGYTF.

The chain employs TRBV6-2 or TRBV6-3 and TRBJ1-5; unclear D gene. The CDR3 is made up of 14 amino acids. Germline assignment: CDR1 MNHEY and CDR2 SVGEGT. V gave up 2 bases and J gave up 2 bases, with 7 bases separating them. This CDR3 reads CASSYPVGNQPQHF. In DNA, the CDR3 is TGTGCCAGCAGTTACCCCGTGGGCAATCAGCCCCAGCATTTT.

This clonotype has only one observation. The genes are TRBV7-2 and TRBJ2-1; D gene uncertain. Germline values: CDR1 SGHTA, CDR2 FQGNSA. The CDR3 loop spans 13 amino acids. V shed 6 bases and J shed 4 bases, with 10 bases lying between them. CDR3 nucleotide sequence: TGTGCCAGCAGACCTGCGGTGTACAATGAGCAGTTCTTC. As protein: CASRPAVYNEQFF.

The chain combines TRBV28 with TRBJ2-3; D remains ambiguous. Trimming pared 3 bases from V and 4 bases from J, leaving 11 bases between. The CDR3 totals 14 residues. Germline CDR1 reads MDHEN; CDR2 reads SYDVKM. The CDR3 is CASSFLSSSDTQYF. CDR3 nucleotide sequence: TGTGCCAGCAGTTTCCTCAGCAGTTCAGATACGCAGTATTTT.

This chain joins TRBV7-3 and TRBJ2-3; D may be TRBD1 (9 bases). Germline V gene data show CDR1 as SGHTA and CDR2 as FQGTGA. This CDR3 is built from 16 residues. V lost 5 bases and J 5 bases, leaving 20 bases between the germline ends. As DNA, the CDR3 is TGTGCCAGCAGCGATCGGGGACAGGGACTAGGAGATACGCAGTATTTT. The encoded protein is CASSDRGQGLGDTQYF.

The V gene is TRBV7-3, the J gene TRBJ2-7; the D gene is possibly TRBD1 (5 bases). Germline V gene lookup returns CDR1 SGHTA and CDR2 FQGTGA. Trimming removed 3 bases from V and 3 bases from J, with 9 bases in between. The CDR3 covers 13 residues. CDR3: CASSFTGDYEQYF. In DNA form, the CDR3 reads TGTGCCAGCAGCTTCACAGGAGACTACGAGCAGTACTTC.

This chain connects TRBV5-4 to TRBJ2-5, with TRBD1 matching over 7 bases. The CDR3 loop spans 16 amino acids. Germline V gene lookup returns CDR1 SGHNT and CDR2 YYREEE (reference sequence). V lost 4 bases, J lost 5 bases, and 14 bases stayed unmatched. The CDR3 nucleotides read TGTGCCAGCAGCGGGGTGGTAAAGGGGGCGGACGAGACCCAGTACTTC. This sequence encodes CASSGVVKGADETQYF.

This clonotype was seen a single time. The rearrangement links TRBV20-1 to TRBJ1-1, with TRBD1 as a possible D gene (6 bases). This CDR3 has 13 amino acids. The V end was cut by 6 bases, the J end by 3 bases, with 14 bases between. Germline values: CDR1 DFQATT, CDR2 SNEGSKA (reference sequence). The CDR3 coding sequence is TGCAGTGCCATCCTTACAGGGCACACTGAAGCTTTCTTT. Protein sequence: CSAILTGHTEAFF.